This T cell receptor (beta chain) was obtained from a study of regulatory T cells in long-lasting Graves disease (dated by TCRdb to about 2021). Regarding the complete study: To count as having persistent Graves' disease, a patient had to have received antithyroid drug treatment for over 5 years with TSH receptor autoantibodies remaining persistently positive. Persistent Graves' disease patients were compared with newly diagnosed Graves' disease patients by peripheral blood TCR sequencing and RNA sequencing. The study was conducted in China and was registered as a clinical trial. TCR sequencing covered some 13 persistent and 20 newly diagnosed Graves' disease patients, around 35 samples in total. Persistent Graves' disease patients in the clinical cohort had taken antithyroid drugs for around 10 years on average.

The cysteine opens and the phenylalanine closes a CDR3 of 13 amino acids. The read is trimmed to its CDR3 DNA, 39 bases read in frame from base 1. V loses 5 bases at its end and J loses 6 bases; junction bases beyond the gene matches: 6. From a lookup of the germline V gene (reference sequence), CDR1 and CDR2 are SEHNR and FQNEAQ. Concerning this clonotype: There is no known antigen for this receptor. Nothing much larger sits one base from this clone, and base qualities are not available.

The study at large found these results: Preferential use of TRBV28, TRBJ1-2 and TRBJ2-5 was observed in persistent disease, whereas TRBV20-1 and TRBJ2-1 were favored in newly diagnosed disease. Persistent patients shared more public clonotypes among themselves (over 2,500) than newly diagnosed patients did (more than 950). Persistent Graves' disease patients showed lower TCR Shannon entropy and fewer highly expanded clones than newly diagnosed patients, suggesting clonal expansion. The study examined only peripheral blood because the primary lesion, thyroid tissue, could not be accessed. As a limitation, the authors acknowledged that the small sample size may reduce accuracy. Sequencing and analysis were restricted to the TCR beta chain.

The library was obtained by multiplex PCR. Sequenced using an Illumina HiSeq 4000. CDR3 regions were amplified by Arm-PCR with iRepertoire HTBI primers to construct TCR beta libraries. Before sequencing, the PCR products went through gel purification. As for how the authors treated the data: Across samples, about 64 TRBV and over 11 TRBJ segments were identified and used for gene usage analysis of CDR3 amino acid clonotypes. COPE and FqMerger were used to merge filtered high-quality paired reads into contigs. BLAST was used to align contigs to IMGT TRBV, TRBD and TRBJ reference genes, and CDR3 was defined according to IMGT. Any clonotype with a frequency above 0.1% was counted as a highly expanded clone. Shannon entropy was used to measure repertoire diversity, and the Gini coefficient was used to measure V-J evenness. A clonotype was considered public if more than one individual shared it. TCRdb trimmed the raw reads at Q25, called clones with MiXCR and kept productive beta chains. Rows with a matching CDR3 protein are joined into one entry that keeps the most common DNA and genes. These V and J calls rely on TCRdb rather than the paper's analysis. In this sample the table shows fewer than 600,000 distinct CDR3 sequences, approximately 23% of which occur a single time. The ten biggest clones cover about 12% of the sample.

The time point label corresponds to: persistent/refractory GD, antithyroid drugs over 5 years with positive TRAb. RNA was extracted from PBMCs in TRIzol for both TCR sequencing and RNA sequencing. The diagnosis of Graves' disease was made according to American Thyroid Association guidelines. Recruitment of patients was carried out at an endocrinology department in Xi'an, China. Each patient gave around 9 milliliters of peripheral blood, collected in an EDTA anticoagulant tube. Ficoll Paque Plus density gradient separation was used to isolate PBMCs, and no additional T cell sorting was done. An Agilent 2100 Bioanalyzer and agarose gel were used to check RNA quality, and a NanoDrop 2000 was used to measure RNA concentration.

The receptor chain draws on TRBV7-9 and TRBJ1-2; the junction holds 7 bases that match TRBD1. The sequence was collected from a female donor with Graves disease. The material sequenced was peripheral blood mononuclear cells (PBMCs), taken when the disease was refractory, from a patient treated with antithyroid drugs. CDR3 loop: CASSAVTGHGYTF. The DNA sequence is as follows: TGTGCCAGCAGCGCCGTGACAGGGCATGGCTACACCTTC.